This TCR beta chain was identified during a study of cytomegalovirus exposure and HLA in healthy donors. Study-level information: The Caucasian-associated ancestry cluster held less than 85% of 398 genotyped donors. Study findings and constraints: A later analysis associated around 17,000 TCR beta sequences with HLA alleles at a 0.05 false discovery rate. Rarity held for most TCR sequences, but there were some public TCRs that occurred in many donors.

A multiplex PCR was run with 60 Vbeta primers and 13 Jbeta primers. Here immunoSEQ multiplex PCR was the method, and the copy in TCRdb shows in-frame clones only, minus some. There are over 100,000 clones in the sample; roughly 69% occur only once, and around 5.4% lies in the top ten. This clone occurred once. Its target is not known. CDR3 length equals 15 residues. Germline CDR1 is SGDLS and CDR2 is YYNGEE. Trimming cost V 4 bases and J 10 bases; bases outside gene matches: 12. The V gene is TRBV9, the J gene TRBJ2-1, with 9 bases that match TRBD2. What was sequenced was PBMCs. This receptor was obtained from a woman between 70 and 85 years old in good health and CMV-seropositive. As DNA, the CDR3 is TGTGCCAGCAGCTCAGCTAGCGGGGCGATAAACGAGCAGTTCTTC. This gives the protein CASSSASGAINEQFF.